The 10 T cell receptor beta chains listed next were all sequenced from one sample in a study of blood T cell repertoires in COVID-19. Using immunoSEQ multiplex PCR, the repertoire was profiled, and TCRdb retains in-frame clones only, with some absent. Of approximately 250,000 clones in the sample, around 93% were seen once. Sample: PBMCs or T cells enriched from blood (not recorded which). The receptors originated from a man aged 40-49 years who had been exposed to COVID-19.

V and J are TRBV30 and TRBJ2-1; tentatively, D is TRBD1 (5 bases). The CDR3 loop spans 15 amino acids. Trimming took 4 bases from V and 0 from J, leaving 13 bases between them. Germline loops: CDR1 GTSNPN, CDR2 SVGIG (reference sequence). DNA of the CDR3: TGTGCCTGGAACACAGGAAGCAGCTCCTACAATGAGCAGTTCTTC. This encodes CAWNTGSSSYNEQFF. The entire variable domain, with the rest obtained from reference TRBV30 and TRBJ2-1, is as follows: SQTIHQWPATLVQPVGSPLSLECTVEGTSNPNLYWYRQAAGRGLQLLFYSVGIGQISSEVPQNLSASRPQDRQFILSSKKLLLSDSGFYLCAWNTGSSSYNEQFFGPGTRLTVL.

The chain combines TRBV4-2 with TRBJ2-7; 12 bases map to TRBD2. V was pared by 5 bases and J by 4 bases, with 3 bases of the junction left unmatched. The CDR3 consists of 14 residues. CDR1 LGHNA and CDR2 YNFKEQ come from the germline V gene. In nucleotides, the CDR3 is TGTGCCAGCAGCGGACTAGCGGGACAATACGAGCAGTACTTC. Its protein product is CASSGLAGQYEQYF.

The chain uses TRBV2 and TRBJ1-1; no clear D. Between the trimmed V and J ends, which lost 8 bases and 0 bases, there was a span of 7 bases. The CDR3 loop spans 12 amino acids. Germline CDR1 is SNHLY and CDR2 is FYNNEI. The CDR3 region is CASDQVNTEAFF. CDR3 coding DNA: TGTGCCAGCGATCAGGTGAACACTGAAGCTTTCTTT.

The J gene is TRBJ2-5, the V gene TRBV3-1 (or the pseudogene TRBV3-2), with D possibly matching TRBD1 (6 bases). V was cut by 3 bases and J by 2 bases, with 22 bases left in between. Germline CDR1 reads LGHDT; CDR2 reads YNNKEL (reference sequence). CDR3 length equals 18 residues. Here the CDR3 reads CASSHSRDTSKPQETQYF. CDR3 coding DNA: TGTGCCAGCAGCCACAGCCGGGACACCTCCAAGCCTCAAGAGACCCAGTACTTC.

The chain links TRBV25-1 to TRBJ1-2; 7 bases align to TRBD1. The germline gives CDR1 MGHDK, CDR2 SYGVNS. J gave up 6 bases and V 3 bases, and 4 bases lay outside the gene matches. The CDR3 has 13 residues. The CDR3 bases are TGTGCCAGCAGTGAGACAGGGTGGGATGGCTACACCTTC. This translates into CASSETGWDGYTF.

The gene calls are TRBV18 and TRBJ2-1, with 13 bases lining up with TRBD2. From germline, CDR1 is KGHSH and CDR2 LQKENI. This CDR3 has 14 residues. Trimming removed 6 bases from V and 9 bases from J; junction bases left unmatched: 5. CDR3 bases: TGTGCCAGCTCCCCGGGACTAGCGGGATTTGAGCAGTTCTTC. Its translation is CASSPGLAGFEQFF.

The rearrangement links TRBV7-9 to TRBJ2-5, with D possibly TRBD2 on 5 matching bases. The V gene's germline CDR1 is SEHNR and CDR2 FQNEAQ (reference sequence). The length of the CDR3 is 13 residues. V lost 4 bases and J lost 7, with 13 bases in between. The CDR3 DNA follows: TGTGCCAGCAGCTCACTAGTTATCGGGACCCAGTACTTC. The encoded protein is CASSSLVIGTQYF. Drawing the rest from reference TRBV7-9 and TRBJ2-5, the complete variable domain is DTGVSQNPRHKITKRGQNVTFRCDPISEHNRLYWYRQTLGQGPEFLTYFQNEAQLEKSRLLSDRFSAERPKGSFSTLEIQRTEQGDSAMYLCASSSLVIGTQYFGPGTRLLVL.

This chain uses TRBV29-1 with TRBJ1-1; D may be TRBD1 (6 bases). This CDR3 comprises 10 residues. The V end lost 4 bases, the J end lost 11 bases, and 11 bases lay between the germline ends. CDR1 is SQVTM and CDR2 is ANQGSEA in the germline V gene. CDR3 sequence: CSVVLQGAFF. CDR3 coding DNA: TGCAGCGTTGTGCTCCAGGGGGCTTTCTTT.

The rearrangement links TRBV3-1 (or the pseudogene TRBV3-2) to TRBJ2-6, with D possibly TRBD2 on 7 matching bases. CDR3 size: 17 residues. CDR1 and CDR2 (germline): LGHDT, YNNKEL (reference sequence). V dropped 4 bases and J dropped 3 bases, with 16 bases sitting between them. The CDR3 nucleotides are TGTGCCAGCAGCCTTATTGACGGGGGGCGTGGGGCCAACGTCCTGACTTTC. Its translation is CASSLIDGGRGANVLTF.

The chain recombines TRBV7-9 with TRBJ1-1, with D unresolved. The V end lost 3 bases, the J end lost 1 base, and 6 bases lay between the germline ends. CDR3 size: 13 residues. The germline V gene has CDR1 SEHNR and CDR2 FQNEAQ (reference sequence). CDR3 in DNA: TGTGCCAGCAGCTTCGTGGCGAACACTGAAGCTTTCTTT. It encodes CASSFVANTEAFF.